The 21 T cell receptor beta chains below all came from one sample that was sequenced in a study of neurological immune-mediated disorders. Each CDR3 protein gets one entry after TCRdb re-called the 5' RACE reads with MiXCR. The sample lists approximately 51,000 distinct CDR3 sequences, 3% to 3.5% seen once, with about 5.5% in the top ten. Sample: PBMCs. The receptor source for this set is a man between 40 and 49 years old with multiple sclerosis.

This clonotype was detected only a few times. The chain joins TRBV18 to TRBJ1-4; D call uncertain. V lost 3 bases to trimming and J lost 7 bases, with 15 bases between them. Germline V gives CDR1 KGHSH, CDR2 LQKENI. The CDR3 length is 15 residues. CDR3 DNA sequence: TGTGCCAGCTCACCGAGTCGGGCGGAGGGTGAAAAACTGTTTTTT. This encodes CASSPSRAEGEKLFF.

This chain joins TRBV6-5 and TRBJ2-5; D is ambiguous. This CDR3 has 13 residues. Germline CDR1 is MNHEY and CDR2 is SVGAGI. Between the trimmed V and J ends, which lost 5 bases and 6 bases, there was a span of 13 bases. The CDR3 here is CASSPGPLKTQYF. The CDR3 bases are TGTGCCAGCAGTCCCGGCCCTCTAAAGACCCAGTACTTC.

This clonotype was seen many times. This sequence joins TRBV5-1 and TRBJ2-7, with D possibly being TRBD1 (6 bases). The CDR3 contains 13 residues. V gave up 7 bases and J gave up 0 bases, with 11 bases separating them. Germline V gene sequence: CDR1 SGHRS, CDR2 YFSETQ. The CDR3 spells CASARDTSYEQYF. In DNA form, the CDR3 reads TGCGCCAGCGCCCGGGACACCTCCTACGAGCAGTACTTC.

This clonotype was seen many times. The V gene is TRBV7-9, the J gene TRBJ1-1; D is ambiguous. CDR3 length: 14 residues. V was pared by 0 bases and J by 3 bases, with 8 bases between. Germline loops: CDR1 SEHNR, CDR2 FQNEAQ (reference sequence). The CDR3 DNA sequence: TGTGCCAGCAGCTTAGCGAGTTTTTACACTGAAGCTTTCTTT. It translates to CASSLASFYTEAFF.

This clonotype appeared many times. V usage is TRBV20-1 and J usage is TRBJ1-1, with D possibly TRBD1 on 5 matching bases. Germline CDR1 and CDR2: DFQATT and SNEGSKA (reference sequence). Trimming cost V 0 bases and J 5 bases, with 10 bases left between them. The CDR3 covers 13 residues. This CDR3 reads CSARDRGVTEAFF. The CDR3 nucleotides read TGCAGTGCTAGAGATAGAGGGGTTACTGAAGCTTTCTTT.

The table lists this clonotype with many counts. The CDR3 nucleotides read TGTGCCATCAGTGAGGAGGGTTACGCTGAAAAACTGTTTTTT. It is translated as CAISEEGYAEKLFF. The chain is built from TRBV10-3 and TRBJ1-4; D is ambiguous. V gave up 2 bases and J gave up 7 bases, with 11 bases separating them. The CDR3 consists of 14 residues. Germline V CDR1 and CDR2: ENHRY, SYGVKD.

This clonotype was counted only a few times. This chain links TRBV20-1 with TRBJ2-7; D may correspond to TRBD1 or TRBD2 (5 bases each). Trimming shortened V by 0 bases and J by 0 bases, and 12 bases separated the two germline ends. The CDR3 runs to 15 residues. Germline assignment: CDR1 DFQATT and CDR2 SNEGSKA (reference sequence). The CDR3 reads CSARDHPGPSYEQYF. CDR3 sequence (DNA): TGCAGTGCTAGAGATCATCCGGGACCCTCCTACGAGCAGTACTTC.

This clonotype appeared many times. This sequence joins TRBV20-1 and TRBJ2-7; 11 bases fit TRBD1. Germline-derived CDR1 and CDR2 are DFQATT and SNEGSKA (reference sequence). This CDR3 has 15 amino acids. V was clipped by 6 bases and J by 5 bases; unmatched bases: 12. CDR3 protein: CSAQPGQGVLDEQYF. The CDR3, as DNA: TGCAGTGCGCAGCCGGGACAGGGGGTTCTGGACGAGCAGTACTTC.

This clonotype has ten or more counts. The V call is TRBV3-1, the J call TRBJ2-4; either TRBD1 or TRBD2 may supply D (5 bases each). Germline V lookup: CDR1 LGHDT, CDR2 YNNKEL (reference sequence). The CDR3 runs 13 residues. V was pared by 10 bases and J by 2 bases, with 12 bases between. This chain's CDR3 is CATGDDSKNIQYF. The CDR3 nucleotides read TGTGCCACTGGGGACGATTCCAAAAACATTCAGTACTTC.

This clonotype was counted many times. J is TRBJ1-1 and V is TRBV20-1; 7 nucleotides agree with TRBD1. Germline lookup yields CDR1 DFQATT and CDR2 SNEGSKA (reference sequence). This CDR3 has 13 residues. Germline trimming cut 5 bases from V and 0 bases from J; bases unmatched to any gene: 3. The CDR3 coding sequence is TGCAGTGCTCAACAGGGGCTGAACACTGAAGCTTTCTTT. Its protein is CSAQQGLNTEAFF.

This clonotype was counted many times. V gene TRBV12-3 or TRBV12-4 combines with J gene TRBJ1-1; 7 nucleotides agree with TRBD1. The CDR3 extends over 13 amino acids. V gave up 6 bases and J gave up 5 bases; unmatched junction bases: 6. The CDR3 DNA sequence: TGTGCCAGCAGCCTAACAGGGGTTACTGAAGCTTTCTTT. Encoded protein: CASSLTGVTEAFF.

This clonotype was detected many times. The chain has TRBV20-1 and TRBJ2-1; 8 nucleotides match TRBD1. Trimming took 2 bases from V and 3 from J; bases not matched to a gene: 9. The CDR3 runs 16 residues. The germline gives CDR1 DFQATT, CDR2 SNEGSKA (reference sequence). CDR3 protein: CSARPSTGENYNEQFF. DNA for the CDR3: TGCAGTGCTAGACCGTCGACAGGGGAGAACTACAATGAGCAGTTCTTC.

This clonotype has a count of ten or more. The chain carries TRBV20-1 and TRBJ2-3, with 9 nucleotides matching TRBD2. V shed 5 bases, J shed 5 bases, and the junction held 11 bases outside the gene matches. CDR3 length: 15 amino acids. Looked up from germline, CDR1 is DFQATT and CDR2 is SNEGSKA (reference sequence). CDR3 sequence reads: CSAPVLAGPGDTQYF. In DNA form, the CDR3 reads TGCAGTGCTCCCGTTCTAGCGGGGCCAGGAGATACGCAGTATTTT.

This clonotype turned up a few times. A much bigger clone sits one base away, suggesting this may be a read error. The chain carries TRBV7-9 and TRBJ2-1, with no clear D. CDR1 and CDR2 (germline): SEHNR, FQNEAQ (reference sequence). Trimming stripped 5 bases from V and 7 bases from J, with 9 bases between. The CDR3 contains 12 residues. The CDR3 region has the DNA TGTGCCAGCAGCCCTAATATTAATGAGCAGTTCTTC. Translating it yields CASSPNINEQFF.

This clonotype occurred many times. The rearrangement uses TRBV21-1 and TRBJ2-7; TRBD1 was called by the table and not checked on the DNA. TRBV21-1 is given as a pseudogene. CDR3 length: 15 amino acids. CDR3 sequence reads: CASSKRAVRGYEQYF. The CDR3 DNA follows: TGTGCCAGCAGCAAAAGGGCAGTCAGGGGCTACGAGCAGTACTTC.

This clonotype occurred many times. The CDR3 here is CASSYQGAQPQHF. CDR3 nucleotide sequence: TGTGCCAGCAGTTACCAGGGGGCTCAGCCCCAGCATTTT. The chain links TRBV6-2 or TRBV6-3 to TRBJ1-5; 8 bases agree with TRBD1. Germline V gene sequence: CDR1 MNHEY, CDR2 SVGEGT. The CDR3 runs to 13 residues. Losses at the gene ends were 2 bases for V and 6 bases for J; bases not matched to a gene: 0.

This clonotype was recorded at least ten times. V gene TRBV11-1 combines with J gene TRBJ2-2, with 8 bases matching TRBD1. Unmatched junction bases numbered 2, after V lost 2 bases and J lost 0 bases. Per germline, CDR1 SGHAT and CDR2 FQDESV (reference sequence). The CDR3 length is 16 residues. In DNA form, the CDR3 reads TGTGCCAGCAGCTTACAGGGGGCGGCGAACACCGGGGAGCTGTTTTTT. Protein product: CASSLQGAANTGELFF.

This clonotype ranks as medium-sized. The chain is built from TRBV20-1 and TRBJ2-5; D may be TRBD1 (6 bases). Germline V gives CDR1 DFQATT, CDR2 SNEGSKA (reference sequence). V was cut by 5 bases and J by 5 bases, with 15 bases left in between. There are 13 residues in the CDR3. CDR3 sequence: CSAGGLTGETQYF. For the CDR3, the DNA is TGCAGTGCTGGGGGCTTGACGGGGGAGACCCAGTACTTC.

This clonotype was counted many times. The chain has TRBV10-3 and TRBJ2-3; 7 positions match TRBD1. From germline, CDR1 is ENHRY and CDR2 SYGVKD. The CDR3 runs to 14 residues. V shed 2 bases, J shed 2 bases, and the junction held 1 base outside the gene matches. The CDR3 sequence is CAISEGQATDTQYF. The CDR3 region has the DNA TGTGCCATCAGTGAGGGACAGGCCACAGATACGCAGTATTTT.

This clonotype has at least ten counts. The V and J genes are TRBV6-5 and TRBJ2-5; maybe TRBD1 (6 bases). The ends were cut back, 8 bases at V and 2 bases at J, with 18 bases in the middle. Germline V gene lookup returns CDR1 MNHEY and CDR2 SVGAGI. The CDR3 spans 15 residues. The DNA for the CDR3 is TGTGCCAGCTCGATGGACAGACGTTTTCAAGAGACCCAGTACTTC. Translated, it gives CASSMDRRFQETQYF.

There are many counts of this clonotype. This could be a read error, since a much larger clone is one nucleotide away. The DNA for the CDR3 is TGCGCCAGCAGCCAAGTTACCGAGGGGCCCCAGCATTTT. It is translated as CASSQVTEGPQHF. The V call is TRBV4-1, the J call TRBJ1-5; D gene uncertain. Per germline, CDR1 MGHRA and CDR2 YSYEKL. CDR3 length: 13 residues. The V end was cut by 1 base, the J end by 9 bases, with 10 bases between.